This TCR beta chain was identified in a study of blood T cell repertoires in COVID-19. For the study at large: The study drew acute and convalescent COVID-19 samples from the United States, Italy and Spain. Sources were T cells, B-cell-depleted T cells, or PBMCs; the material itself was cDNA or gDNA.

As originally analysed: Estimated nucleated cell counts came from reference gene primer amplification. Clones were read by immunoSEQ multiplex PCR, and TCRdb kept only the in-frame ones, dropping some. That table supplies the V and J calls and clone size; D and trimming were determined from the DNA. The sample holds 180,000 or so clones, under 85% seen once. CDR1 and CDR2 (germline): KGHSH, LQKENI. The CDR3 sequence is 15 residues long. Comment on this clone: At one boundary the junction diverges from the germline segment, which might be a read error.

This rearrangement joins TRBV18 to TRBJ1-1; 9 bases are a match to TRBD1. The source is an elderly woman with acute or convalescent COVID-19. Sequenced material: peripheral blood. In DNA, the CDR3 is TGTGCCAGCTCCCCACAGGGGGCGCAGGCCACTGAAGCTTTCTTT. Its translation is CASSPQGAQATEAFF.